The 25 T cell receptor beta chains in this list originate from one sample, sequenced in a study of blood T cell repertoires in COVID-19. Measured with immunoSEQ multiplex PCR; TCRdb has only the in-frame clones, and not every one. Here the sample spans under 80,000 clones, about 82% being singletons. The sequenced sample was peripheral blood. Receptors were obtained from a human donor in a cohort sampled during active COVID-19.

The chain uses TRBV21-1 and TRBJ2-7; no DNA check was done on the table's D call, TRBD1. TRBV21-1 is deemed a pseudogene. The CDR3 is 15 amino acids. The chain's CDR3 is CASSSPGADRYEQYF. CDR3 nucleotides: TGTGCCAGCAGCAGCCCAGGGGCGGACCGCTACGAGCAGTACTTC.

The chain joins TRBV5-1 to TRBJ2-1, with TRBD2 matching over 12 bases. The V segment lost 4 bases and the J segment 6 bases; nucleotides outside the gene matches: 11. The length of the CDR3 is 17 residues. Germline V gene lookup returns CDR1 SGHRS and CDR2 YFSETQ. Here the CDR3 DNA reads TGCGCCAGCAGCACCGGGACTAGCGGGCGAGGGCGCAATGAGCAGTTCTTC. It codes for CASSTGTSGRGRNEQFF. Complete variable domain (other parts from reference TRBV5-1 and TRBJ2-1): KAGVTQTPRYLIKTRGQQVTLSCSPISGHRSVSWYQQTPGQGLQFLFEYFSETQRNKGNFPGRFSGRQFSNSRSEMNVSTLELGDSALYLCASSTGTSGRGRNEQFFGPGTRLTVL.

V and J are TRBV11-2 and TRBJ2-7, with 14 positions matching TRBD2. Losses at the gene ends were 5 bases for V and 3 bases for J; bases not matched to a gene: 3. CDR1 and CDR2 from the germline V gene are SGHAT and FQNNGV. The CDR3 is made up of 15 amino acids. The CDR3 DNA sequence: TGTGCCAGCAGCCCGGGACTAGCGGGAGTCTACGAGCAGTACTTC. The encoded protein is CASSPGLAGVYEQYF.

The CDR3 reads CASSVWESTGELFF. CDR3 DNA: TGTGCCAGCAGTGTTTGGGAGAGCACCGGGGAGCTGTTTTTT. This rearrangement joins TRBV2 to TRBJ2-2, with D maybe TRBD2 (5 bases). CDR3 length equals 14 residues. The germline CDR1 and CDR2 sequences are SNHLY and FYNNEI. The V gene lost 4 bases and the J gene lost 4 bases, with 10 bases spanning the gap.

The chain links TRBV5-4 to TRBJ2-7; possible D gene TRBD2, 6 bases. V was shortened by 9 bases and J by 0 bases, with 13 bases between the two germline ends. CDR1 is SGHNT, CDR2 YYREEE, per germline (reference sequence). CDR3 size: 13 residues. This chain's CDR3 is CATGRPSSYEQYF. The CDR3 bases are TGTGCCACAGGGAGGCCGAGCTCCTACGAGCAGTACTTC.

This clone was counted only a few times. CDR3 in DNA: TGTGCCAGCAGCTTGACTAGCGGGAGAGGGGAGCAGTACTTC. Residues: CASSLTSGRGEQYF. The J gene is TRBJ2-7, the V gene TRBV7-2, with 12 bases identical to TRBD2. CDR3 length equals 14 residues. Losses at the gene ends were 3 bases for V and 7 bases for J; bases not matched to a gene: 4. Germline V CDR1 and CDR2: SGHTA, FQGNSA. The whole variable domain, filled in from reference TRBV7-2 and TRBJ2-7, reads GAGVSQSPSNKVTEKGKDVELRCDPISGHTALYWYRQSLGQGLEFLIYFQGNSAPDKSGLPSDRFSAERTGGSVSTLTIQRTQQEDSAVYLCASSLTSGRGEQYFGPGTRLTVT.

The chain links TRBV19 to TRBJ2-7, with TRBD1 matching over 7 bases. The CDR3 has 16 residues. V was pared by 5 bases and J by 2 bases, with 12 bases of the junction left unmatched. Germline CDR1 and CDR2: LNHDA and SQIVND (reference sequence). CDR3 sequence: CASSFRRDSYPYEQYF. As DNA, the CDR3 is TGTGCCAGTAGTTTTCGCCGGGACAGCTATCCCTACGAGCAGTACTTC. The full variable domain, completed using reference TRBV19 and TRBJ2-7, is DGGITQSPKYLFRKEGQNVTLSCEQNLNHDAMYWYRQDPGQGLRLIYYSQIVNDFQKGDIAEGYSVSREKKESFPLTVTSAQKNPTAFYLCASSFRRDSYPYEQYFGPGTRLTVT.

The chain has TRBV19 and TRBJ1-2; 10 nucleotides align to TRBD1. This CDR3 has 15 amino acids. From germline, CDR1 is LNHDA and CDR2 SQIVND (reference sequence). With V trimmed by 5 bases and J by 3 bases, 6 bases remained unmatched. The CDR3: CASSSSTGGHYGYTF. The CDR3 region has the DNA TGTGCCAGTAGTTCTTCGACAGGGGGCCACTATGGCTACACCTTC.

This clone was counted a few times. The CDR3 sequence is CASSFGQGAEAFF. The CDR3 DNA follows: TGCGCCAGCAGCTTCGGACAGGGAGCTGAAGCTTTCTTT. V is TRBV5-1 and J is TRBJ1-1; TRBD1 matches at 8 bases. There are 13 residues in the CDR3. V lost 2 bases and J lost 6; bases outside the gene matches: 3. Germline CDR1 and CDR2: SGHRS and YFSETQ. Using reference TRBV5-1 and TRBJ1-1 for the parts outside the CDR3, the full variable domain is KAGVTQTPRYLIKTRGQQVTLSCSPISGHRSVSWYQQTPGQGLQFLFEYFSETQRNKGNFPGRFSGRQFSNSRSEMNVSTLELGDSALYLCASSFGQGAEAFFGQGTRLTVV.

The J gene is TRBJ1-1, the V gene TRBV23-1; D may be TRBD1 (5 bases). TRBV23-1 is an open reading frame whose function is uncertain. V gave up 0 bases and J gave up 0 bases, with 8 bases separating them. The CDR3 totals 15 residues. CDR3 region: CASSQSRGMNTEAFF. Here the CDR3 DNA reads TGCGCCAGCAGTCAATCTCGGGGGATGAACACTGAAGCTTTCTTT.

V is TRBV3-1 (or the pseudogene TRBV3-2) and J is TRBJ2-7; D call uncertain. In germline, CDR1 is LGHDT, CDR2 YNNKEL (reference sequence). The CDR3 loop spans 12 amino acids. The V gene lost 3 bases and the J gene lost 5 bases, with 8 bases spanning the gap. The DNA of the CDR3 is TGTGCCAGCAGCCAGTATCTAGACGAGCAGTACTTC. Translated, it gives CASSQYLDEQYF.

The chain employs TRBV7-3 and TRBJ2-6; tentative D call: TRBD1 (5 bases). Germline values: CDR1 SGHTA, CDR2 FQGTGA. CDR3 length: 19 amino acids. Trimming left V 2 bases short and J 0 bases short, with 17 bases between. The CDR3 region is CASSLSSGFLSSGANVLTF. In DNA form, the CDR3 reads TGTGCCAGCAGCTTATCGTCAGGGTTTCTCAGCTCTGGGGCCAACGTCCTGACTTTC.

The rearrangement uses TRBV4-2 and TRBJ1-3; TRBD1 is a possible D gene (6 bases). CDR3 length equals 15 residues. Germline V gene lookup returns CDR1 LGHNA and CDR2 YNFKEQ. Deletions cut 1 base from V and 2 bases from J, with 9 bases between. The CDR3 nucleotides read TGTGCCAGCAGCCAAGTCAGGGGCGCTGGAAACACCATATATTTT. This encodes CASSQVRGAGNTIYF.

This rearrangement joins TRBV15 to TRBJ2-5; TRBD2 aligns across 11 bases. The length of the CDR3 is 18 residues. V lost 0 bases and J lost 5; bases outside the gene matches: 11. Germline V gene lookup returns CDR1 LNHNV and CDR2 YYDKDF (reference sequence). This CDR3 reads CATSRDHVAGGPRETQYF. CDR3 nucleotides: TGTGCCACCAGCAGAGATCACGTAGCGGGAGGGCCTAGGGAGACCCAGTACTTC.

The genes are TRBV2 and TRBJ2-4; 7 bases map to TRBD1. CDR3 size: 14 residues. Unmatched junction bases numbered 12, after V lost 7 bases and J lost 9 bases. CDR1 is SNHLY, CDR2 FYNNEI, per germline. The chain's CDR3 is CASNRGGRGGIQYF. In DNA, the CDR3 is TGTGCCAGCAACAGAGGGGGCCGTGGGGGCATTCAGTACTTC.

This clone was observed a few times. This chain joins TRBV5-1 and TRBJ2-7; the D is unclear. Deletions cut 0 bases from V and 7 bases from J, with 8 bases between. Germline loops: CDR1 SGHRS, CDR2 YFSETQ. This CDR3 has 12 amino acids. The CDR3 sequence is CASSLVDREQYF. CDR3 nucleotides: TGCGCCAGCAGCTTGGTCGATCGGGAGCAGTACTTC.

This clone was counted between two and nine times. The genes are TRBV27 and TRBJ2-7; 8 nucleotides align to TRBD1. Per the germline V gene, CDR1 is MNHEY and CDR2 is SMNVEV (reference sequence). This CDR3 region has 14 residues. J gave up 4 bases and V 6 bases, and 8 bases lay outside the gene matches. The CDR3 region is CASRGQGYMYEQYF. CDR3 nucleotides: TGTGCCAGCAGAGGACAGGGATATATGTACGAGCAGTACTTC.

CDR3 region: CASSPTIAGDTEAFF. The DNA for the CDR3 is TGTGCCAGCTCACCCACAATCGCCGGGGACACTGAAGCTTTCTTT. J is TRBJ1-1 and V is TRBV18, with unresolved D. The CDR3 sequence is 15 residues long. V gave up 3 bases and J gave up 3 bases, with 14 bases separating them. Looked up from germline, CDR1 is KGHSH and CDR2 is LQKENI.

The V gene is TRBV20-1, the J gene TRBJ2-3; D gene uncertain. V lost 8 bases, J lost 2 bases, and 8 bases lay in between. CDR1 is DFQATT and CDR2 is SNEGSKA in the germline V gene (reference sequence). The CDR3 runs 11 residues. Here the CDR3 DNA reads TGCAGTCTACAGCCCACAGATACGCAGTATTTT. Amino acids: CSLQPTDTQYF.

This chain links TRBV5-1 with TRBJ1-5, with 8 bases aligning to TRBD1. The germline gives CDR1 SGHRS, CDR2 YFSETQ. This CDR3 is 15 amino acids long. J lost 5 bases, V lost 4 bases, and 8 bases had no gene match. The CDR3 coding sequence is TGCGCCAGCAGCGTGACAGGGGCCCTCGATCAGCCCCAGCATTTT. Translating it yields CASSVTGALDQPQHF.

The V call is TRBV27, the J call TRBJ1-1, with 7 positions matching TRBD1. CDR1 is MNHEY, CDR2 SMNVEV, per germline (reference sequence). V gave up 2 bases and J gave up 5 bases; unmatched junction bases: 8. The CDR3 runs to 15 residues. CDR3 nucleotides: TGTGCCAGCAGTTTAGGGGTAGGGGGCATGACTGAAGCTTTCTTT. Encoded protein: CASSLGVGGMTEAFF.

The chain carries TRBV7-2 and TRBJ2-5, with 12 bases identical to TRBD2. V lost 5 bases, J lost 5 bases, and 3 bases stayed unmatched. The germline gives CDR1 SGHTA, CDR2 FQGNSA. The CDR3 has 14 residues. The CDR3 coding sequence is TGTGCCAGCAGCCCTAGCGGGAGGGAGGAGACCCAGTACTTC. This translates into CASSPSGREETQYF.

The chain links TRBV28 to TRBJ2-3; 12 nucleotides align to TRBD2. Germline CDR1 and CDR2: MDHEN and SYDVKM. The CDR3 contains 16 residues. The V and J ends lost 6 bases and 0 bases, in that order; junction bases with no gene match: 4. The CDR3 loop reads CASSPGTSGSTDTQYF. The CDR3 DNA follows: TGTGCCAGCAGCCCCGGGACTAGCGGGAGCACAGATACGCAGTATTTT.

The chain couples TRBV5-6 to TRBJ2-5; 9 positions match TRBD1. The CDR3 runs 15 residues. The germline V gene has CDR1 SGHDT and CDR2 YYEEEE. With 6 bases clipped from V and 4 bases from J, the junction kept 10 bases outside the gene matches. The CDR3 bases are TGTGCCAGCACGCTCGGACAGGGGCGCCTAGAGACCCAGTACTTC. Residues: CASTLGQGRLETQYF.

This chain joins TRBV7-3 and TRBJ2-1; TRBD1 agrees at 8 bases. With 1 base clipped from V and 1 base from J, the junction kept 3 bases outside the gene matches. CDR1 is SGHTA, CDR2 FQGTGA, per germline. CDR3 length equals 16 residues. The CDR3 bases are TGTGCCAGCAGCTTAAGTGGACAGGGATCCTACAATGAGCAGTTCTTC. The encoded protein is CASSLSGQGSYNEQFF.